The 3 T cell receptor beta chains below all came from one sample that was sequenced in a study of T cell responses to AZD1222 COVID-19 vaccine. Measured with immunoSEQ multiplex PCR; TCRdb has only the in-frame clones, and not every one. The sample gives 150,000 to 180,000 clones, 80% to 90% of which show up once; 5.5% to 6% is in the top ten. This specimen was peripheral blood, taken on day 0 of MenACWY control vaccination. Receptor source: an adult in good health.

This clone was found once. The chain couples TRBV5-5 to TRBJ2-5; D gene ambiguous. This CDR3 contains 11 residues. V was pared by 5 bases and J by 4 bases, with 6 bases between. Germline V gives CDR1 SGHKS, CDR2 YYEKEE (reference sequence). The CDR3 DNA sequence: TGTGCCAGCAGAGGGATAGAGACCCAGTACTTC. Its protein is CASRGIETQYF.

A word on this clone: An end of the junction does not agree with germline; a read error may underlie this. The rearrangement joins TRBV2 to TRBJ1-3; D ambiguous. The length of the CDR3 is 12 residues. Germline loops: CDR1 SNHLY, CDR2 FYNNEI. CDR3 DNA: TGTGCCAGCAAAAATCCTGGGAACACCATATATTTT. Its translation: CASKNPGNTIYF.

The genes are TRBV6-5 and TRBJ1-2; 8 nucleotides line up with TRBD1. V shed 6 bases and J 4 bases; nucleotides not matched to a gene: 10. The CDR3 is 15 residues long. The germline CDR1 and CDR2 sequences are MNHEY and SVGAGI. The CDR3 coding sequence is TGTGCCAGCAGCCCGGGGACAGGTGGGGGCTATGGCTACACCTTC. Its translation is CASSPGTGGGYGYTF.